This T cell receptor beta chain was profiled in a study of identical twins (dated by TCRdb to about 2016). Background for the entire study: The study deep-sequenced TCR alpha and beta repertoires from monozygotic twins, unrelated adults of various ages and cord blood to test whether fetal clonotypes persist. To rule out contamination, the twin experiments were replicated at different times with different library preparation protocols.

Every donor was a healthy Caucasian. Three pairs of female monozygotic twins, all aged about 18 to 29 years, were included in the twin cohort. Positive isolation kits from Invitrogen were used to isolate CD4+ and CD8+ T cell populations. Comment on this clonotype: Its antigen target is currently unknown. No quality values exist for individual bases; no much larger clone is one base distant.

The germline V and J ends show losses of 5 bases and 4 bases respectively, and no gene match explains 7 bases of the junction. Via the germline V gene (reference sequence), CDR1 is MNHEY and CDR2 SMNVEV. There are 14 amino acids in the CDR3, from cysteine to valine inclusive. Only the CDR3 part of the read is kept: 42 bases, read in frame from the first base. Study-level results and caveats: Recombination models systematically underestimated out-of-frame TCR alpha sharing in monozygotic twins but agreed with sharing between unrelated individuals. Excess twin sharing in beta out-of-frame sequences was weaker because fewer shared sequences lowered the signal-to-noise ratio. Zero-insertion analyses could be partly confounded by invariant T cells such as MAIT and iNKT, although diverse VJ usage argued against such confounding for most clonotypes. Because the same donors could not be followed over many years, conclusions were based on cross-sectional statistical analysis. Out-of-frame TCR alpha sequences shared between twins showed an excess of low generation-probability sequences compared with coincidental sharing between unrelated individuals. Abundant cord blood beta clonotypes carried fewer insertions; young adult naive repertoires showed a weaker similar trend, while memory repertoires showed none.

Library construction relied on 5' RACE. The listed sequencing device is Illumina HiSeq 2000. A universal primer binding site was introduced by template switching, and a unique molecular identifier was present in the final cDNA, enabling accurate counting of TCR cDNA molecules. First-strand cDNA for TCR alpha and beta chains was synthesized from specific primers in the conserved constant-segment region. Each cDNA library was double barcoded, with a SMART-Mk sample barcode plus Illumina barcodes, to control for contamination. TruSeq adapter sequences along with Illumina sample barcodes were introduced in two successive PCR steps. Sequencing of the TCR alpha and beta cDNA libraries was done on the Illumina HiSeq platform using custom primers. For the original study's pipeline: Raw reads were processed with MiGEC to extract unique molecular identifiers, and MiXCR was used to determine CDR3 positions. For each individual, recombination models were inferred using an EM algorithm with the repgenHMM and IGoR tools. The analysis of shared clonotypes was done with the tcR package in R, with sharing normalized by the product of cloneset sizes. Out-of-frame nonproductive sequences were analyzed to study raw recombination free of thymic and clonal selection effects. TCRdb reprocessed the public reads (quality trimming at Q25 with fastp, clone calling with MiXCR) and kept in-frame beta chains. Under each unique CDR3 protein, matching rows form one entry showing the most common genes and DNA. The V and J calls come from TCRdb's annotation, not from the publication. The sample table holds 300,000 to 350,000 distinct CDR3 sequences, of which roughly 12% were seen once. The leading ten clones occupy 7.2% of the sample.

A further study also used this sample, focusing on yellow fever vaccine responses in identical twins. As described in the second report: According to the authors, in identical twins the way T cells responded to vaccination appeared partly convergent and partly personalized. Focusing on identical twins, the study followed the T cell clones that responded to the vaccine, and did so with precision.

This TCR derives from a woman aged 18-30 years in good health. Recombination joined TRBV27 with TRBJ2-7, with TRBD2 identical over 8 junction bases. Sequencing used CD8+ T cells sorted from blood. The nucleotide sequence reads as follows: TGTGCCAGCAGTCCTCGGGGGGGGCGTTACGAGCAGTACGTC. It translates as CASSPRGGRYEQYV.